These 15 T cell receptor beta chains came from one sample sequenced in a study of blood T cell repertoires in COVID-19. The repertoire was sequenced with immunoSEQ multiplex PCR; TCRdb's copy has only in-frame clones and lacks some. The table has about 72,000 clones, roughly 82% seen once. Specimen: peripheral blood. These receptors came from a man between 60 and 75 years old with acute or convalescent COVID-19.

The rearrangement links TRBV5-6 to TRBJ2-7, with a weak D call TRBD2 (5 bases). CDR3 length: 14 residues. Germline loops: CDR1 SGHDT, CDR2 YYEEEE. Trimming took off 4 bases at V and 6 bases at J, with 17 bases between the two ends. The CDR3 loop reads CASSTDLGEGEQYF. The CDR3 coding sequence is TGTGCCAGCAGCACCGACCTGGGAGAAGGCGAGCAGTACTTC.

This chain connects TRBV25-1 to TRBJ2-2, with a weak D call TRBD1 (5 bases). Germline lookup yields CDR1 MGHDK and CDR2 SYGVNS. Trimming pared 2 bases from V and 3 bases from J, leaving 10 bases between. The CDR3 is 15 residues long. CDR3 bases: TGTGCCAGCAGTGAACAGGGTCGCGACACCGGGGAGCTGTTTTTT. Amino acids: CASSEQGRDTGELFF.

The V call is TRBV5-3, the J call TRBJ2-7, with D perhaps matching TRBD2 (5 bases). TRBV5-3 is identified as an open reading frame with a role that is uncertain. The CDR3 has 14 amino acids. V lost 1 base and J lost 2, with 10 bases in between. This CDR3 reads CARSLFERAYEQYF. CDR3 nucleotides: TGTGCCAGAAGCTTGTTTGAGAGGGCCTACGAGCAGTACTTC.

The chain employs TRBV19 and TRBJ1-2; D is unclear. CDR1 LNHDA and CDR2 SQIVND come from the germline V gene (reference sequence). The CDR3 has 14 residues. Trimming removed 4 bases from V and 0 bases from J, with 9 bases in between. CDR3 sequence reads: CASSKLTANYGYTF. The CDR3, as DNA: TGTGCCAGTAGTAAGCTTACAGCTAACTATGGCTACACCTTC.

J is TRBJ1-4 and V is TRBV4-3; 7 bases are shared with TRBD1. Germline V gene lookup returns CDR1 LGHNA and CDR2 YSLEER. With 4 bases clipped from V and 0 bases from J, the junction kept 11 bases outside the gene matches. This CDR3 region has 18 residues. As DNA, the CDR3 is TGCGCCAGCAGCCCAGGTGTAGGGGGCGCTTCAACTAATGAAAAACTGTTTTTT. Translating it yields CASSPGVGGASTNEKLFF.

V usage is TRBV13 and J usage is TRBJ2-5; no firm D call. The CDR3 is 12 residues long. V gave up 5 bases and J gave up 3 bases, with 7 bases separating them. Germline V gene sequence: CDR1 PRHDT, CDR2 FYEKMQ (reference sequence). The CDR3 DNA sequence: TGTGCCAGCAGCGACACAAAAGAGACCCAGTACTTC. It specifies CASSDTKETQYF.

The V gene is TRBV4-1, the J gene TRBJ2-1; TRBD1 agrees at 10 bases. The CDR3 covers 17 residues. V lost 4 bases to trimming and J lost 6 bases; unmatched junction nucleotides: 12. Germline CDR1 and CDR2: MGHRA and YSYEKL. The DNA for the CDR3 is TGCGCCAGCAGCCCCGCGGGTGACAGGGGGCATGTCAATGAGCAGTTCTTC. Translating it yields CASSPAGDRGHVNEQFF.

V is TRBV2 and J is TRBJ1-6; no reliable D call. This CDR3 is built from 15 residues. Germline CDR1 and CDR2: SNHLY and FYNNEI. V lost 4 bases, J lost 5 bases, and 12 bases lay in between. The CDR3 sequence: CASSVWLDNNSPLHF. CDR3 nucleotide sequence: TGTGCCAGCAGTGTGTGGCTCGACAATAATTCACCCCTCCACTTT.

This rearrangement joins TRBV6-5 to TRBJ1-1; 8 bases fit TRBD1. Per the germline V gene, CDR1 is MNHEY and CDR2 is SVGAGI. The CDR3 consists of 15 residues. V lost 6 bases, J lost 6 bases, and 12 bases stayed unmatched. The CDR3 DNA sequence: TGTGCCAGCAGCCGAACAGGGGGAAGTGTAGCTGAAGCTTTCTTT. Amino acids: CASSRTGGSVAEAFF.

The table lists this clone with a count of one. The chain recombines TRBV19 with TRBJ1-2; 7 nucleotides align to TRBD1. V lost 3 bases to trimming and J lost 8 bases; unmatched junction nucleotides: 6. The CDR3 has 13 residues. CDR1 is LNHDA and CDR2 is SQIVND in the germline V gene (reference sequence). CDR3 sequence reads: CASSMDRFYGYTF. The DNA for the CDR3 is TGTGCCAGTAGTATGGACAGGTTTTACGGCTACACCTTC.

The V and J genes are TRBV29-1 and TRBJ2-5; 7 bases map to TRBD2. Per germline, CDR1 SQVTM and CDR2 ANQGSEA. Losses at the gene ends were 0 bases for V and 5 bases for J; bases not matched to a gene: 3. This CDR3 contains 13 residues. The CDR3 nucleotides read TGCAGCGTTGAAGAACTTAGCGGGGAGACCCAGTACTTC. As protein: CSVEELSGETQYF.

The table lists this clone with a few counts. The chain employs TRBV5-1 and TRBJ1-2; 10 positions agree with TRBD1. Germline V gene data show CDR1 as SGHRS and CDR2 as YFSETQ. Unmatched junction bases numbered 9, after V lost 3 bases and J lost 7 bases. The CDR3 length is 15 residues. This CDR3 is CASSYSGQGTIGYTF. The DNA of the CDR3 is TGCGCCAGCAGCTACTCGGGACAGGGGACGATTGGCTACACCTTC.

The chain combines TRBV29-1 with TRBJ2-5; D is possibly TRBD1 (5 bases). Germline CDR1 and CDR2: SQVTM and ANQGSEA. V was clipped by 0 bases and J by 1 base, with 15 bases between them. The CDR3 totals 16 residues. The CDR3 DNA reads as TGCAGCGTTGAAGATCCGGCAGGGCCCCTCCAAGAGACCCAGTACTTC. It translates to CSVEDPAGPLQETQYF.

This clone has a single count. CDR3 sequence (DNA): TGTGCCAGCAGTGACAGGGACAGCTCCTACGAGCAGTACGTC. Amino acids: CASSDRDSSYEQYV. The chain combines TRBV6-4 with TRBJ2-7; TRBD1 matches at 7 bases. This CDR3 is built from 14 residues. Trimming at V came to 2 bases and at J to 0 bases, leaving 1 base not matched to a gene. From germline, CDR1 is MRHNA and CDR2 SNTAGT.

The J gene is TRBJ1-1, the V gene TRBV18; D gene unclear. Germline-derived CDR1 and CDR2 are KGHSH and LQKENI. Trimming took 6 bases from V and 1 from J, leaving 12 bases between them. CDR3 size: 14 residues. In DNA form, the CDR3 reads TGTGCCAGCTCCCATGCCGGGGAGAACACTGAAGCTTTCTTT. Protein product: CASSHAGENTEAFF.